Below, 5 T cell receptor beta chains from the same sample are listed, as sequenced in a study of T cells in women clearing cervical HPV infection. TCRdb's copy holds only in-frame clones and misses some; the assay was immunoSEQ multiplex PCR. The sample table includes approximately 15,000 clones. The source material was blood buffy coat. The receptors were sampled from a woman between 18 and 70 years old with a cervical HPV16 infection that either progressed to CIN3+ or cleared (not recorded which).

As regards this clone: The CDR3 end falls 3 residues outside the read, so it is completed with the germline J gene. The chain combines TRBV29-1 with TRBJ1-2, with D possibly TRBD1 on 6 matching bases. V lost 5 bases and J 6 bases, leaving 19 bases between the germline ends. Germline V CDR1 and CDR2: SQVTM, ANQGSEA. This CDR3 has 14 amino acids. This chain's CDR3 is CSVWEDTGLNGYTF. The covered CDR3 bases are TGCAGCGTTTGGGAAGATACAGGGCTGAATGGC.

Details on this clone: One junction end does not reproduce the germline sequence, and a read error may be involved. The read is 3 residues too short to cover the CDR3 end, so that end is filled in from the germline J gene. The rearrangement links TRBV4-2 to TRBJ2-6, with 7 bases matching TRBD2. Looked up from germline, CDR1 is LGHNA and CDR2 is YNFKEQ. The CDR3 extends over 18 amino acids. The part of the CDR3 DNA that was read is TGCGCCAGCAGCCCAATCCTCACTAGCGTGGCCGGGGCCAACGTC. It specifies CASSPILTSVAGANV. Given in full, the CDR3 is CASSPILTSVAGANVLTF.

A word on this clone: The DNA ends 3 residues before the CDR3 does, and the rest of the CDR3 is filled in from the germline J gene. This chain links TRBV9 with TRBJ2-7; 9 bases are a match to TRBD1. This CDR3 contains 18 residues. The V gene end was trimmed by 2 bases and the J gene end by 0 bases; junction bases not matched to a gene: 12. From germline, CDR1 is SGDLS and CDR2 YYNGEE. The CDR3 loop reads CASSVGTGTASASYEQYF. Partial CDR3 DNA: TGTGCCAGCAGCGTCGGGACAGGGACGGCTAGCGCCTCCTACGAG.

Of note for this clone: The read ends 3 residues early relative to the CDR3; the germline J gene fills the gap. The rearrangement links TRBV5-5 to TRBJ1-6; D is perhaps TRBD1 (6 bases). The V gene's germline CDR1 is SGHKS and CDR2 YYEKEE (reference sequence). The CDR3 runs 15 residues. V shed 2 bases and J shed 8 bases, with 14 bases lying between them. The chain's CDR3 is CASSLQGIIDSPLHF. The sequenced CDR3 bases are TGTGCCAGCAGCTTACAGGGTATAATTGATTCACCC.

The chain's CDR3 is CASSSGQGDYNEQFF. The covered CDR3 bases are TGTGCCAGCAGTTCGGGACAGGGGGATTACAATGAG. The chain has TRBV28 and TRBJ2-1; 11 nucleotides agree with TRBD1. From the germline J gene comes the end of the CDR3, since the read stops 3 residues before it. V was pared by 4 bases and J by 4 bases, with 3 bases of the junction left unmatched. Per the germline V gene, CDR1 is MDHEN and CDR2 is SYDVKM. The CDR3 runs to 15 residues.